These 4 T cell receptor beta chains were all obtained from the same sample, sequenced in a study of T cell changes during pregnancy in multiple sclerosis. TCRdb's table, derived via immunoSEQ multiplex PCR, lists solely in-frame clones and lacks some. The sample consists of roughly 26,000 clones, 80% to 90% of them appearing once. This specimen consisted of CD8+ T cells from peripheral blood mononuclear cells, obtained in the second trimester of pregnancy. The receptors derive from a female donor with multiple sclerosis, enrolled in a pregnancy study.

CDR3: CASSFDVGAVEAFF. CDR3 sequence (DNA): TGTGCCAGCAGCTTCGACGTGGGGGCTGTTGAAGCTTTCTTT. The chain is built from TRBV5-6 and TRBJ1-1, with D perhaps TRBD1 (6 bases). Trimming left V 2 bases short and J 7 bases short, with 15 bases between. The CDR3 has 14 residues. The V gene's germline CDR1 is SGHDT and CDR2 YYEEEE.

The CDR3 sequence is CASSVIAGDEQFF. In DNA, the CDR3 is TGTGCCAGCAGTGTAATAGCGGGAGATGAGCAGTTCTTC. The V and J genes are TRBV2 and TRBJ2-1; 9 bases line up with TRBD2. V was clipped by 4 bases and J by 8 bases; unmatched bases: 3. Germline-derived CDR1 and CDR2 are SNHLY and FYNNEI. The CDR3 is 13 amino acids.

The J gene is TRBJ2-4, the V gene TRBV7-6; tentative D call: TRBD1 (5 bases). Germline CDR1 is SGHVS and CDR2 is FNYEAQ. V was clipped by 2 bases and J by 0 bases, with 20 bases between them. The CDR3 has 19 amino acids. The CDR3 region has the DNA TGTGCCAGCAGCTTATTGGCCCCCGGACATTTCCTAGCCAAAAACATTCAGTACTTC. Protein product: CASSLLAPGHFLAKNIQYF.

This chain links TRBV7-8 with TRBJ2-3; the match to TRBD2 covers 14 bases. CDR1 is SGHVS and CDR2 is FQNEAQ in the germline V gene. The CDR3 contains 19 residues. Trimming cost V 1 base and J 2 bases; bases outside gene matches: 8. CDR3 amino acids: CASSLGGLAGGPPTDTQYF. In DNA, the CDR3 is TGTGCCAGCAGCTTAGGAGGACTAGCGGGAGGACCGCCCACAGATACGCAGTATTTT.